These 17 T cell receptor beta chains share one sample of origin, sequenced in a study of cytomegalovirus exposure and HLA in healthy donors. 60 Vbeta and 13 Jbeta primers were used in PCR. The table came from immunoSEQ multiplex PCR; TCRdb's copy has only in-frame clones and leaves some out. The data contain about 80,000 clones, 67% of them singletons. Source material: PBMCs. Source of these receptors: a woman between 45 and 65 years old in good health and CMV-seropositive.

J is TRBJ2-2 and V is TRBV5-5, with D possibly being TRBD2 (5 bases). Germline lookup yields CDR1 SGHKS and CDR2 YYEKEE (reference sequence). V gave up 0 bases and J gave up 5 bases, with 5 bases separating them. The CDR3 is made up of 13 amino acids. CDR3 coding DNA: TGTGCCAGCAGCTTGGGCGGGACCGGGGAGCTGTTTTTT. Translating gives CASSLGGTGELFF.

A few counts support this clone. The V call is TRBV4-1, the J call TRBJ2-5, with 8 bases fitting TRBD2. The CDR3 covers 14 residues. CDR1 and CDR2 from the germline V gene are MGHRA and YSYEKL. Trimming took 1 base from V and 5 from J; bases not matched to a gene: 3. CDR3 amino acids: CASSQGTSRETQYF. CDR3 DNA: TGCGCCAGCAGCCAAGGGACTAGCAGGGAGACCCAGTACTTC.

The chain combines TRBV11-2 with TRBJ2-3; a possible D gene is TRBD1 (5 bases). This CDR3 is 15 amino acids long. Trimming took off 5 bases at V and 4 bases at J, with 16 bases between the two ends. Per germline, CDR1 SGHAT and CDR2 FQNNGV. The CDR3 DNA is TGTGCCAGCAGCCAGACAGTATCAGGCGCAGATACGCAGTATTTT. Translated: CASSQTVSGADTQYF. The whole variable domain, filled in from reference TRBV11-2 and TRBJ2-3, reads EAGVAQSPRYKIIEKRQSVAFWCNPISGHATLYWYQQILGQGPKLLIQFQNNGVVDDSQLPKDRFSAERLKGVDSTLKIQPAKLEDSAVYLCASSQTVSGADTQYFGPGTRLTVL.

The chain has TRBV6-1 and TRBJ2-1; 11 bases match TRBD2. The CDR3 is 15 amino acids. Germline values: CDR1 MNHNS, CDR2 SASEGT. V was clipped by 2 bases and J by 7 bases; unmatched bases: 4. This CDR3 is CASSEISGGANEQFF. CDR3 DNA: TGTGCCAGCAGTGAAATTAGCGGGGGGGCGAATGAGCAGTTCTTC.

Written as DNA, the CDR3 is TGCGCCAGCAGTGTACACTCACATCGAGGACCCCTCCACTTT. Translation gives CASSVHSHRGPLHF. The chain couples TRBV10-1 to TRBJ1-6; D gene uncertain. The CDR3 spans 14 residues. Germline values: CDR1 WNHNN, CDR2 SYGVQD (reference sequence). The V and J ends lost 4 bases and 12 bases respectively, with 16 bases between them.

The chain combines TRBV12-5 with TRBJ1-2; the match to TRBD1 covers 10 bases. From germline, CDR1 is LGHNT and CDR2 FRNRAP. The CDR3 totals 12 residues. V was clipped by 5 bases and J by 6 bases; unmatched bases: 0. CDR3 DNA: TGTGCTAGTGGTGGGACAGGGGATGGCTACACCTTC. It codes for CASGGTGDGYTF. Looking up the rest from reference TRBV12-5 and TRBJ1-2 gives the full variable domain: DARVTQTPRHKVTEMGQEVTMRCQPILGHNTVFWYRQTMMQGLELLAYFRNRAPLDDSGMPKDRFSAEMPDATLATLKIQPSEPRDSAVYFCASGGTGDGYTFGSGTRLTVV.

This clone was seen a single time. The DNA of the CDR3 is TGTGCCAGCAGCTTGGACCCAGGGGAGACCCAGTACTTC. Amino acid sequence: CASSLDPGETQYF. The V and J genes are TRBV5-6 and TRBJ2-5; TRBD1 might be the D (5 bases). Germline V gives CDR1 SGHDT, CDR2 YYEEEE. The V gene lost 0 bases and the J gene lost 5 bases, with 8 bases spanning the gap. This CDR3 comprises 13 residues.

The table lists this clone with a few counts. V usage is TRBV9 and J usage is TRBJ2-1; 8 bases fit TRBD1. With V trimmed by 3 bases and J by 6 bases, 8 bases remained unmatched. Germline V gene lookup returns CDR1 SGDLS and CDR2 YYNGEE. The CDR3 sequence is 15 residues long. Here the CDR3 DNA reads TGTGCCAGCAGCGCCGGGACAGGTCTTGGCAATGAGCAGTTCTTC. It translates to CASSAGTGLGNEQFF.

This clone was detected only once. The CDR3 DNA reads as TGTGCCAGCAGCTTGGGACAGGGGACTAATGAAAAACTGTTTTTT. This codes for CASSLGQGTNEKLFF. The chain has TRBV11-1 and TRBJ1-4, with 10 bases matching TRBD1. CDR3 length: 15 residues. From germline, CDR1 is SGHAT and CDR2 FQDESV (reference sequence). V dropped 3 bases and J dropped 2; count of bases not matched to a gene: 0.

This clone was found a few times. The rearrangement uses TRBV2 and TRBJ1-3; TRBD1 matches 7 bases. This CDR3 contains 18 residues. CDR1 and CDR2 (germline): SNHLY, FYNNEI. J lost 0 bases, V lost 5 bases, and 13 bases had no gene match. The CDR3 DNA sequence: TGTGCCAGCAGTTACCACCGGGACAGATTGACCTCTGGAAACACCATATATTTT. Translation: CASSYHRDRLTSGNTIYF.

The chain joins TRBV12-5 to TRBJ1-1, with 7 positions matching TRBD1. The CDR3 has 17 amino acids. Germline CDR1 is LGHNT and CDR2 is FRNRAP. The J segment lost 0 bases and the V segment lost 6 bases, leaving 13 bases of the junction unmatched. The CDR3 coding sequence is TGTGCTAGTGGGTGGACAGGTTTTAGACGTATGAACACTGAAGCTTTCTTT. Protein product: CASGWTGFRRMNTEAFF.

The genes are TRBV11-2 and TRBJ1-5, with D unclear. The CDR3 length is 13 residues. The germline V gene encodes CDR1 SGHAT and CDR2 FQNNGV. V dropped 4 bases and J dropped 3 bases, with 7 bases sitting between them. Here the CDR3 reads CASSSGLNQPQHF. The CDR3 nucleotides read TGTGCCAGCAGCTCCGGACTCAATCAGCCCCAGCATTTT.

The rearrangement links TRBV27 to TRBJ1-1; the D gene is possibly TRBD1 (6 bases). Germline-derived CDR1 and CDR2 are MNHEY and SMNVEV (reference sequence). The CDR3 is 14 amino acids. V was cut by 3 bases and J by 7 bases, with 15 bases left in between. CDR3 DNA sequence: TGTGCCAGCAGTTTTTGGCCCGGACAGTATGAAGCTTTCTTT. Translated: CASSFWPGQYEAFF.

This clone was counted a single time. The CDR3 region is CASSDGTASNTEAFF. The CDR3 DNA sequence: TGTGCCAGCTCAGACGGGACAGCATCGAACACTGAAGCTTTCTTT. J is TRBJ1-1 and V is TRBV18; TRBD1 matches 7 bases. This CDR3 contains 15 residues. V shed 5 bases and J 1 base; nucleotides not matched to a gene: 7. Germline assignment: CDR1 KGHSH and CDR2 LQKENI.

The chain combines TRBV15 with TRBJ1-1, with 7 bases identical to TRBD1. V was clipped by 4 bases and J by 6 bases; unmatched bases: 8. The length of the CDR3 is 14 residues. Germline CDR1 and CDR2: LNHNV and YYDKDF (reference sequence). Here the CDR3 reads CATSTGGYPPEAFF. The CDR3, as DNA: TGTGCCACCAGCACAGGGGGGTATCCGCCTGAAGCTTTCTTT.

The V gene is TRBV5-6, the J gene TRBJ2-7; 8 nucleotides line up with TRBD1. The CDR3 is 15 amino acids. Germline CDR1 SGHDT, CDR2 YYEEEE. The V and J ends lost 4 bases and 2 bases, in that order; junction bases with no gene match: 8. CDR3 sequence (DNA): TGTGCCAGCAGCGGAACCGGGACAGGCCCCTACGAGCAGTACTTC. Its protein is CASSGTGTGPYEQYF.

This clone was recorded at least ten times. The genes are TRBV5-4 and TRBJ2-7, with a tentative D call TRBD1 (5 bases). With 3 bases removed from V and 7 bases from J, the gap between germline ends came to 17 bases. The CDR3 sequence is 14 residues long. Germline CDR1 is SGHNT and CDR2 is YYREEE (reference sequence). This CDR3 is CASSSGIALGEQYF. In DNA form, the CDR3 reads TGTGCCAGCAGCTCAGGGATTGCCCTCGGTGAGCAGTACTTC.